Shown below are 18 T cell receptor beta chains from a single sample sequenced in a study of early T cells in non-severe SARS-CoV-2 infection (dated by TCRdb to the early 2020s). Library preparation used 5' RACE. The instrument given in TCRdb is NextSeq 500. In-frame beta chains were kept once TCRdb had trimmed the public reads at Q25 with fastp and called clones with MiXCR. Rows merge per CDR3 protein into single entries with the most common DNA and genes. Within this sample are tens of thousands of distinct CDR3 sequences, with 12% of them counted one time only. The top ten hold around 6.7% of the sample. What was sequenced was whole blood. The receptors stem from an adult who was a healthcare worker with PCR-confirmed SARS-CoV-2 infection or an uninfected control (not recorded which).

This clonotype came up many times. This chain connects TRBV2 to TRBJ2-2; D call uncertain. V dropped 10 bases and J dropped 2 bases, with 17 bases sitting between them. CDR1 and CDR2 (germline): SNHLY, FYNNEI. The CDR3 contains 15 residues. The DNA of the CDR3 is TGTGCCATAGGCCCTGTGGGCGGAAACACCGGGGAGCTGTTTTTT. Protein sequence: CAIGPVGGNTGELFF. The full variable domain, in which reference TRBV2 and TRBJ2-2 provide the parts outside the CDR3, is EPEVTQTPSHQVTQMGQEVILRCVPISNHLYFYWYRQILGQKVEFLVSFYNNEISEKSEIFDDQFSVERPDGSNFTLKIRSTKLEDSAMYFCAIGPVGGNTGELFFGEGSRLTVL.

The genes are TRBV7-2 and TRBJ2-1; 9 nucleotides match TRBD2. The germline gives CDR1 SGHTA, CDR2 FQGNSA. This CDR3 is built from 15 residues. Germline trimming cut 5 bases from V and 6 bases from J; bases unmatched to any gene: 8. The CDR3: CASSQQGLASNEQFF. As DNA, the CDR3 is TGTGCCAGCAGCCAGCAGGGACTAGCCTCCAATGAGCAGTTCTTC.

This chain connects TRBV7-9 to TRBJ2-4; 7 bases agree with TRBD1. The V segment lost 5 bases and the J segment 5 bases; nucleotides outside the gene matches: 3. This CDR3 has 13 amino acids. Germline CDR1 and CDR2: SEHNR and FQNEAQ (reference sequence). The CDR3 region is CASSRDRENIQYF. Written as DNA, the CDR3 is TGTGCCAGCAGCCGTGACAGGGAAAACATTCAGTACTTC. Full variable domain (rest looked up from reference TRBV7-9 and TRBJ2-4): DTGVSQNPRHKITKRGQNVTFRCDPISEHNRLYWYRQTLGQGPEFLTYFQNEAQLEKSRLLSDRFSAERPKGSFSTLEIQRTEQGDSAMYLCASSRDRENIQYFGAGTRLSVL.

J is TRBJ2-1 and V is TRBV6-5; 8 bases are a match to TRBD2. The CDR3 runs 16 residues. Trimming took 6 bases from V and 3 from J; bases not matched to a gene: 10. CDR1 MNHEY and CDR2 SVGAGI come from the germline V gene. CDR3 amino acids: CASRPLRGGDYNEQFF. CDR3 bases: TGTGCCAGCAGACCCCTCCGGGGGGGGGACTACAATGAGCAGTTCTTC.

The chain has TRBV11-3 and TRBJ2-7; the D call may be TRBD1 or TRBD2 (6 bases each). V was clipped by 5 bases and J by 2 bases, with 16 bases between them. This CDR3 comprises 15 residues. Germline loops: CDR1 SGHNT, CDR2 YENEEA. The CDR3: CASSAPGGVTYEQYF. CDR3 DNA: TGTGCCAGCAGCGCTCCCGGGGGCGTAACCTACGAGCAGTACTTC. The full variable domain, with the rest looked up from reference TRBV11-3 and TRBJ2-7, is EAGVVQSPRYKIIEKKQPVAFWCNPISGHNTLYWYLQNLGQGPELLIRYENEEAVDDSQLPKDRFSAERLKGVDSTLKIQPAELGDSAVYLCASSAPGGVTYEQYFGPGTRLTVT.

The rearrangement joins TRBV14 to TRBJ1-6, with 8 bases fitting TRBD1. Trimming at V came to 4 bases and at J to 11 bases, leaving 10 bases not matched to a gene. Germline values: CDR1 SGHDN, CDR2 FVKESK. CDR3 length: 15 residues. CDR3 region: CASSRVAGGTAPLHF. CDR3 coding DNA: TGTGCCAGCAGCCGCGTGGCAGGGGGCACGGCACCCCTCCACTTT.

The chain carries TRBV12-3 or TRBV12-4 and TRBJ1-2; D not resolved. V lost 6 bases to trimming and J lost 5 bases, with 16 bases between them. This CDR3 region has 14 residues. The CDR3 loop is CASRRGPPGYGYTF. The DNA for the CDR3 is TGTGCCAGCAGACGCGGGCCCCCAGGATATGGCTACACCTTC.

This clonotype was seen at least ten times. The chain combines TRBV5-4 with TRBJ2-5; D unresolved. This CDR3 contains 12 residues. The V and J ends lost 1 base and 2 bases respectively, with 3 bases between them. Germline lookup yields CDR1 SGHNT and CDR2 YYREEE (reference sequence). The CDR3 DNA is TGTGCCAGCAGCTTGAGGCAAGAGACCCAGTACTTC. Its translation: CASSLRQETQYF.

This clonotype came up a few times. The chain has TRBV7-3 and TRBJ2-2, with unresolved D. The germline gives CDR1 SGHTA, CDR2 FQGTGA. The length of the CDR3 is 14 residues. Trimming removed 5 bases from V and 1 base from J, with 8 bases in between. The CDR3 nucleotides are TGTGCCAGCAGCCTAAGGCGGAACACCGGGGAGCTGTTTTTT. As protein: CASSLRRNTGELFF.

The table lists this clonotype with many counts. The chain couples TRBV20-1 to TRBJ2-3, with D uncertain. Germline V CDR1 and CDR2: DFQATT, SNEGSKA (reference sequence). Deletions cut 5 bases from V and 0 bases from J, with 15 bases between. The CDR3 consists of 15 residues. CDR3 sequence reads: CSAGDGGPSTDTQYF. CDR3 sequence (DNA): TGCAGTGCTGGGGATGGCGGCCCGAGCACAGATACGCAGTATTTT.

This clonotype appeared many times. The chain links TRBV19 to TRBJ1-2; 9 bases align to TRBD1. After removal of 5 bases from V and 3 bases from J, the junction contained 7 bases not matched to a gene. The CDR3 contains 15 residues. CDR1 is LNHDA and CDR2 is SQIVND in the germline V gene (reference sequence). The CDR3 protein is CASSPWTGEDYGYTF. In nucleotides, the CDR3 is TGTGCCAGTAGTCCGTGGACAGGGGAAGACTATGGCTACACCTTC.

CDR3 in amino acids: CASSRGQGETQYF. The CDR3 nucleotides read TGTGCCAGCAGCAGAGGACAGGGAGAGACCCAGTACTTC. V usage is TRBV7-3 and J usage is TRBJ2-5; 8 nucleotides match TRBD1. The V segment lost 5 bases and the J segment 4 bases; nucleotides outside the gene matches: 3. The CDR3 has 13 amino acids. The germline gives CDR1 SGHTA, CDR2 FQGTGA.

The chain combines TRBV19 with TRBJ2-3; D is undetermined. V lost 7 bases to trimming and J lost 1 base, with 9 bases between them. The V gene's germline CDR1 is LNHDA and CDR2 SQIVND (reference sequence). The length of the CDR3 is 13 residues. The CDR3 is CASTVGGTDTQYF. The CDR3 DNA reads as TGTGCCAGTACAGTTGGCGGCACAGATACGCAGTATTTT.

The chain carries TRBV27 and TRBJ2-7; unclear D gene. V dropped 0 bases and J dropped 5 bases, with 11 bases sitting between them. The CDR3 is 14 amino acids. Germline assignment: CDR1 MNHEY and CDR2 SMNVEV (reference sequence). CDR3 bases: TGTGCCAGCAGTTTATCGGGCCTGGGGAACGAGCAGTACTTC. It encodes CASSLSGLGNEQYF.

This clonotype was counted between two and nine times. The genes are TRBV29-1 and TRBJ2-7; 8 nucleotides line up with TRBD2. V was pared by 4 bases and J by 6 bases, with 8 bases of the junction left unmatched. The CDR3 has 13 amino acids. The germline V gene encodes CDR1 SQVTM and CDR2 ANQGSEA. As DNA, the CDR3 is TGCAGCGTTGTAAGCGGGAGCTTATCCGAGCAGTACTTC. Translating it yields CSVVSGSLSEQYF.

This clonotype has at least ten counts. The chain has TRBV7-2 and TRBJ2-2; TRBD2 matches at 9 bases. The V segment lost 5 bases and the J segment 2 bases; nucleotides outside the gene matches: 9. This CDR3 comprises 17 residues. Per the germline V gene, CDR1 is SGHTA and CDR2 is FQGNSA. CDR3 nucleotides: TGTGCCAGCAGCCCACGGGAGCGGGGGGCAAACACCGGGGAGCTGTTTTTT. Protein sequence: CASSPRERGANTGELFF. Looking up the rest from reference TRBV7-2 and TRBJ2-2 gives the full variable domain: GAGVSQSPSNKVTEKGKDVELRCDPISGHTALYWYRQSLGQGLEFLIYFQGNSAPDKSGLPSDRFSAERTGGSVSTLTIQRTQQEDSAVYLCASSPRERGANTGELFFGEGSRLTVL.

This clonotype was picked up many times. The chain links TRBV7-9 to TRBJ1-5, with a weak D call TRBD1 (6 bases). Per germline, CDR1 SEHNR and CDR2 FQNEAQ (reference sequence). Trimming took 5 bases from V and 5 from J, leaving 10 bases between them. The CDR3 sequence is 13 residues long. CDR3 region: CASSLDSYQPQHF. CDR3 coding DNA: TGTGCCAGCAGCCTGGACAGTTATCAGCCCCAGCATTTT. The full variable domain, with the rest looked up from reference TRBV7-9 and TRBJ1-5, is DTGVSQNPRHKITKRGQNVTFRCDPISEHNRLYWYRQTLGQGPEFLTYFQNEAQLEKSRLLSDRFSAERPKGSFSTLEIQRTEQGDSAMYLCASSLDSYQPQHFGDGTRLSIL.

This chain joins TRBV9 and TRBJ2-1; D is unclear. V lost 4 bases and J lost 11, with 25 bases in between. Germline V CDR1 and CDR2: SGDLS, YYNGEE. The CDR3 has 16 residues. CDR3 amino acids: CASSPTPGHLGLQQFF. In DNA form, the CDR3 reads TGTGCCAGCAGCCCAACCCCGGGCCACCTTGGGTTGCAGCAGTTCTTC.